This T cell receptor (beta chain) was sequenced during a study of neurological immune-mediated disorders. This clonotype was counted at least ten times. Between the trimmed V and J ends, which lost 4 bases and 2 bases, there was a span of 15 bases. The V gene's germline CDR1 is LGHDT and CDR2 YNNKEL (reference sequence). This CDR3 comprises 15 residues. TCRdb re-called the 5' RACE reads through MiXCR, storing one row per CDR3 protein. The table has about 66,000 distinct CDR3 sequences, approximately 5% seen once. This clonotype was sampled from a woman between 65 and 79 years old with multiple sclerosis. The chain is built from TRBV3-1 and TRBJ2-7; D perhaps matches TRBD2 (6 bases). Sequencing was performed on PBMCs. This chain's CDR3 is CASSLGTDGPYEQYF. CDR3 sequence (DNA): TGTGCCAGCAGCCTGGGGACTGACGGACCCTACGAGCAGTACTTC.